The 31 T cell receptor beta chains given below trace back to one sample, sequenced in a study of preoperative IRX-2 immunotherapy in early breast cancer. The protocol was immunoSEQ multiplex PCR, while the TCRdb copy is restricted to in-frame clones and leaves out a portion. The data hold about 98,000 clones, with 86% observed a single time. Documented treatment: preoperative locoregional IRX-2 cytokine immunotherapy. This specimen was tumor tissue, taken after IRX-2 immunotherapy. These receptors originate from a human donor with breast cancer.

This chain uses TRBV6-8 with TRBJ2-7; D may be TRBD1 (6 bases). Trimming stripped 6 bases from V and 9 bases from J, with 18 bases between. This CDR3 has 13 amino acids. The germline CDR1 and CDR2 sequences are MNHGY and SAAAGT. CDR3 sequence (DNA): TGTGCCAGCAGCGAATGGCCGGGACAAAGGCAGTACTTC. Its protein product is CASSEWPGQRQYF.

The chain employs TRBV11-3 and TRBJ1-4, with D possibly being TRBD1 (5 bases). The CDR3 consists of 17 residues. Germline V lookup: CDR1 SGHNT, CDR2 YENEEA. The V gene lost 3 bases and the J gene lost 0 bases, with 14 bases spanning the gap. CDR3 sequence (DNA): TGTGCCAGCAGCTTGGGTGGGGGATCTGCAACTAATGAAAAACTGTTTTTT. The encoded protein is CASSLGGGSATNEKLFF.

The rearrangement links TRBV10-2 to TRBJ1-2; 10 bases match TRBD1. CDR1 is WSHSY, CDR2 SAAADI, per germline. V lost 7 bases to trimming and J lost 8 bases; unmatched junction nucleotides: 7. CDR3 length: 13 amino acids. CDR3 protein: CASMGTGVLGYTF. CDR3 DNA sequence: TGCGCCAGCATGGGGACAGGGGTGTTGGGCTACACCTTC.

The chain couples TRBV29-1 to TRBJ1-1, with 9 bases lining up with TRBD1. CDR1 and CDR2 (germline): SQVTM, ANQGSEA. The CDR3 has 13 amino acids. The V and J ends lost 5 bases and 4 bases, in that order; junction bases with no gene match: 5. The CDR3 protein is CSVPGTGSTEAFF. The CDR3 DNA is TGCAGCGTTCCGGGGACAGGGAGCACTGAAGCTTTCTTT.

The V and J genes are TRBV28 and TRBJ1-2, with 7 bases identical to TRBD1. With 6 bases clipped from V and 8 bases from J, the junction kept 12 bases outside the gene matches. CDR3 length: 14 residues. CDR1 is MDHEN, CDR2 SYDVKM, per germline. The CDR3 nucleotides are TGTGCCAGCAGCTTACAAAGAAGACAGGGCGGCTACACCTTC. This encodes CASSLQRRQGGYTF.

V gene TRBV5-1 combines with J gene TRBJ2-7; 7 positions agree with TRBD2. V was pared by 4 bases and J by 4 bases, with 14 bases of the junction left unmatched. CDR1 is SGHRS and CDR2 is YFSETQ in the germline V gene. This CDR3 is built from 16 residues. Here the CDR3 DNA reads TGCGCCAGCAGCCCGGGGGGACGGACCCTAGTATACGAGCAGTACTTC. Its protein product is CASSPGGRTLVYEQYF.

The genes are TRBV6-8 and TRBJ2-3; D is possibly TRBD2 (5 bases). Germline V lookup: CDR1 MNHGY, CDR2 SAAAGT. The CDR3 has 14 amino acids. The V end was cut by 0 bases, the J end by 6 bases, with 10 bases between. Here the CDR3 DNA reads TGTGCCAGCAGTTACTCGAAACCGGGGGATACGCAGTATTTT. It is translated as CASSYSKPGDTQYF.

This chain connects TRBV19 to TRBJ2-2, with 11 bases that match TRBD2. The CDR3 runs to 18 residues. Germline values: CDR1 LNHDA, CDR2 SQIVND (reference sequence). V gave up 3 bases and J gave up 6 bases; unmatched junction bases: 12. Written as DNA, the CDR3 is TGTGCCAGTAGTATCCGAGGACTAGCGGGCGAGGGTCCCGGGGAGCTGTTTTTT. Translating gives CASSIRGLAGEGPGELFF.

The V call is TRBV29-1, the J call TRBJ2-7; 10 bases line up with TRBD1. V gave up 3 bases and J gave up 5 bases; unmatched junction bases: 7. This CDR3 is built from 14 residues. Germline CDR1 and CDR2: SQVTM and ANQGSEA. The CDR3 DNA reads TGCAGCGTTGACTTGGGACAGGGGAATGACGAGCAGTACTTC. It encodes CSVDLGQGNDEQYF.

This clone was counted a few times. In DNA, the CDR3 is TGTGCCAGCAGCTTAACCGGGACCAACTTCGTCTATGAGCAGTTCTTC. It specifies CASSLTGTNFVYEQFF. This chain connects TRBV7-6 to TRBJ2-1; D possibly uses TRBD1 or TRBD2 (5 bases each). Trimming left V 2 bases short and J 8 bases short, with 19 bases between. This CDR3 is 16 amino acids long. From germline, CDR1 is SGHVS and CDR2 FNYEAQ.

The CDR3: CASTAGGVAGNEQFF. The CDR3 nucleotides are TGTGCCAGCACCGCGGGGGGTGTCGCGGGGAATGAGCAGTTCTTC. The chain couples TRBV6-8 to TRBJ2-1; 8 nucleotides agree with TRBD2. Per germline, CDR1 MNHGY and CDR2 SAAAGT. After removal of 7 bases from V and 7 bases from J, the junction contained 12 bases not matched to a gene. This CDR3 has 15 amino acids.

The CDR3 DNA follows: TGTGCCAGCAGTTTACGACGGACCCCTTATGGCTACACCTTC. Translation gives CASSLRRTPYGYTF. The chain carries TRBV28 and TRBJ1-2; D not certain. The CDR3 totals 14 residues. The V gene's germline CDR1 is MDHEN and CDR2 SYDVKM. Trimming shortened V by 2 bases and J by 5 bases, and 12 bases separated the two germline ends.

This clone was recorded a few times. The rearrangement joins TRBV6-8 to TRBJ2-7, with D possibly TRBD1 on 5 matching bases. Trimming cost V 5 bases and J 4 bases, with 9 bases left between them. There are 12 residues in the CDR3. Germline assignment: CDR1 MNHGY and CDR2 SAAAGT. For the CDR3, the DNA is TGTGCCAGCAGTCCCGACAGATACGAGCAGTACTTC. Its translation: CASSPDRYEQYF.

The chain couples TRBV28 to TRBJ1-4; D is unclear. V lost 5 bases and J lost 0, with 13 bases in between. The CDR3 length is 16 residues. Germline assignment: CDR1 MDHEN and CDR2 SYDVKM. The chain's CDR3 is CASSPVGVATNEKLFF. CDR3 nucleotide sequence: TGTGCCAGCAGTCCCGTGGGAGTTGCAACTAATGAAAAACTGTTTTTT.

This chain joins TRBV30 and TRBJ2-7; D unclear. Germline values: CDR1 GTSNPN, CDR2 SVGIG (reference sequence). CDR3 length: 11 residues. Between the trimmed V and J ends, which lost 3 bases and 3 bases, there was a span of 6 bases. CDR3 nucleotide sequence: TGTGCCTGGAGAGACAACTACGAGCAGTACTTC. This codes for CAWRDNYEQYF. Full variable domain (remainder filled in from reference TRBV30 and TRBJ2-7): SQTIHQWPATLVQPVGSPLSLECTVEGTSNPNLYWYRQAAGRGLQLLFYSVGIGQISSEVPQNLSASRPQDRQFILSSKKLLLSDSGFYLCAWRDNYEQYFGPGTRLTVT.

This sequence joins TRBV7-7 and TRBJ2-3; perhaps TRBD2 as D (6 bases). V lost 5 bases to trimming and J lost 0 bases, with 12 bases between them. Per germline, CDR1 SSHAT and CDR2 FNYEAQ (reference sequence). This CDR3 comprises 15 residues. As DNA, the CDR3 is TGTGCCAGCAGCCCCAGCGGGCTGAGCACAGATACGCAGTATTTT. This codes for CASSPSGLSTDTQYF.

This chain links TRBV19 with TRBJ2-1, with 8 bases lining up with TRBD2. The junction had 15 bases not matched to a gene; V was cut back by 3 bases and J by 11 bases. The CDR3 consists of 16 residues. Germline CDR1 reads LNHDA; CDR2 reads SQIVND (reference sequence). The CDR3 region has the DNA TGTGCCAGTAGTATCGCGGGACTAGTGGGGGGGGAAAAGCAGTTCTTC. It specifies CASSIAGLVGGEKQFF.

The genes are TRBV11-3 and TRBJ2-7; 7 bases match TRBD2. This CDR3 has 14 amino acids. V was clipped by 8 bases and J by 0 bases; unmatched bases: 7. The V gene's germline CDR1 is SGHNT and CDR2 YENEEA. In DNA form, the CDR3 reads TGTGCCAGCCGGACTTCTAGCGGCTCCTACGAGCAGTACTTC. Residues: CASRTSSGSYEQYF.

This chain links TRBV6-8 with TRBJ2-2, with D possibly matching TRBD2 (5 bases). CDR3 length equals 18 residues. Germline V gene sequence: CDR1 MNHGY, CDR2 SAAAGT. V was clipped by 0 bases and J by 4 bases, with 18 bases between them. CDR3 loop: CASSYSNPSDYFTGELFF. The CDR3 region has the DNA TGTGCCAGCAGTTACTCGAACCCAAGCGACTACTTCACCGGGGAGCTGTTTTTT.

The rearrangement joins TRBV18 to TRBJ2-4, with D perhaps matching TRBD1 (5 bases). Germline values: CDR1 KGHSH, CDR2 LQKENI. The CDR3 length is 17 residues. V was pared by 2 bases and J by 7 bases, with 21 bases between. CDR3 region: CASSPNPTGLLVNIQYF. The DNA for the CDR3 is TGTGCCAGCTCACCAAACCCAACAGGCCTGTTGGTTAACATTCAGTACTTC.

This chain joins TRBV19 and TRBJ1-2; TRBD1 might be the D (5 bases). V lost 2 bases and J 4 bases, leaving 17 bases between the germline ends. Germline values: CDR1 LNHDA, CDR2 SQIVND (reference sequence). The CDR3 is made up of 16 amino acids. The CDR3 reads CASSIRPPGQGYGYTF. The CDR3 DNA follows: TGTGCCAGTAGTATAAGACCTCCCGGGCAGGGCTATGGCTACACCTTC.

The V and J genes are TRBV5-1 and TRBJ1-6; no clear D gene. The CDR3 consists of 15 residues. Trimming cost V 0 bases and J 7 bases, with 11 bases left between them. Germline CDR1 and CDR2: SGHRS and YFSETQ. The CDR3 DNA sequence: TGCGCCAGCAGCTTGGATGTCGTGGGGAATTCACCCCTCCACTTT. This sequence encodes CASSLDVVGNSPLHF.

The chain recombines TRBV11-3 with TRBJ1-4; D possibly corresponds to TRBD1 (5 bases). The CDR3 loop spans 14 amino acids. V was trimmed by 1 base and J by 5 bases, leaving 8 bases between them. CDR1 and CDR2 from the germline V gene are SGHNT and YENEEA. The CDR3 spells CASSLVRGNEKLFF. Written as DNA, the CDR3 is TGTGCCAGCAGCTTAGTAAGGGGCAATGAAAAACTGTTTTTT.

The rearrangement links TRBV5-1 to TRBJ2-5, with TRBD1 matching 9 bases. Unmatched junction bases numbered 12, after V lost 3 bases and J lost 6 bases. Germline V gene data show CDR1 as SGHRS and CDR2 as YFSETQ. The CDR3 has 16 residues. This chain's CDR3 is CASSYQHSGTGKTQYF. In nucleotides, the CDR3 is TGCGCCAGCAGCTATCAACACTCCGGGACAGGGAAGACCCAGTACTTC.

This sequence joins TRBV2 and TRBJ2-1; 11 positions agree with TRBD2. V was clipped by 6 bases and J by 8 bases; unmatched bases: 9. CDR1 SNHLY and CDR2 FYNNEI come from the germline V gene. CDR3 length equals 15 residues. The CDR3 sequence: CASSLLAGVVHEQFF. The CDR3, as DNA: TGTGCCAGCAGCCTACTAGCGGGAGTCGTGCATGAGCAGTTCTTC.

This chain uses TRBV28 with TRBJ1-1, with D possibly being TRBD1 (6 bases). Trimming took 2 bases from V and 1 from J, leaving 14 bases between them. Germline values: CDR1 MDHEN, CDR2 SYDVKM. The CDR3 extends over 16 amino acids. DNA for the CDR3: TGTGCCAGCAGTTTAGTGGCCACGGACAGGAACACTGAAGCTTTCTTT. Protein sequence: CASSLVATDRNTEAFF. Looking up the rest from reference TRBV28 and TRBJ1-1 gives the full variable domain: DVKVTQSSRYLVKRTGEKVFLECVQDMDHENMFWYRQDPGLGLRLIYFSYDVKMKEKGDIPEGYSVSREKKERFSLILESASTNQTSMYLCASSLVATDRNTEAFFGQGTRLTVV.

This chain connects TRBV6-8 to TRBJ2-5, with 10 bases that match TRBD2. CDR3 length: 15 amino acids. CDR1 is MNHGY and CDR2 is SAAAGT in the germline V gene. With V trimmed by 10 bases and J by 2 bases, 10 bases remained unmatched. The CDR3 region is CAIKSGRGRQETQYF. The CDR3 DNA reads TGTGCCATCAAGAGCGGGAGGGGTCGACAAGAGACCCAGTACTTC.

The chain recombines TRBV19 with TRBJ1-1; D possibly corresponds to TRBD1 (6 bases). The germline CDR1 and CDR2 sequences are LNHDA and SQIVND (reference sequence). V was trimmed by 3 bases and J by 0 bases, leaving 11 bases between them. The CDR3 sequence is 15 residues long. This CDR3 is CASSIGGGMNTEAFF. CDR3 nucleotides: TGTGCCAGTAGTATCGGGGGGGGCATGAACACTGAAGCTTTCTTT.

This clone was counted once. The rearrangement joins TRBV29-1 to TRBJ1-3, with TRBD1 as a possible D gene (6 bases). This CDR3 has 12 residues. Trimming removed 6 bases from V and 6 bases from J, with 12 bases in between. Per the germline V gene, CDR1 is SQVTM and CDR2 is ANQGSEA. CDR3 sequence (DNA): TGCAGCGTCACAGGGATGAAAAACACCATATATTTT. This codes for CSVTGMKNTIYF.

CDR3 residues: CATSRPSHNTEAFF. CDR3 DNA: TGTGCCACCAGCAGGCCCTCGCACAACACTGAAGCTTTCTTT. The chain recombines TRBV15 with TRBJ1-1; D gene ambiguous. Looked up from germline, CDR1 is LNHNV and CDR2 is YYDKDF (reference sequence). This CDR3 is built from 14 residues. V lost 3 bases, J lost 2 bases, and 10 bases lay in between. The entire variable domain, with the rest obtained from reference TRBV15 and TRBJ1-1, is as follows: DAMVIQNPRYQVTQFGKPVTLSCSQTLNHNVMYWYQQKSSQAPKLLFHYYDKDFNNEADTPDNFQSRRPNTSFCFLDIRSPGLGDTAMYLCATSRPSHNTEAFFGQGTRLTVV.

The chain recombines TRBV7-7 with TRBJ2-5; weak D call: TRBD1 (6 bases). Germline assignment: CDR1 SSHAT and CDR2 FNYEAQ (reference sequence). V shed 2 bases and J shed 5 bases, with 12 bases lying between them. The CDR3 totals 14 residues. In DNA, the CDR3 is TGTGCCAGCAGCTTAACAGGGACGGCGGAGACCCAGTACTTC. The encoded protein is CASSLTGTAETQYF.